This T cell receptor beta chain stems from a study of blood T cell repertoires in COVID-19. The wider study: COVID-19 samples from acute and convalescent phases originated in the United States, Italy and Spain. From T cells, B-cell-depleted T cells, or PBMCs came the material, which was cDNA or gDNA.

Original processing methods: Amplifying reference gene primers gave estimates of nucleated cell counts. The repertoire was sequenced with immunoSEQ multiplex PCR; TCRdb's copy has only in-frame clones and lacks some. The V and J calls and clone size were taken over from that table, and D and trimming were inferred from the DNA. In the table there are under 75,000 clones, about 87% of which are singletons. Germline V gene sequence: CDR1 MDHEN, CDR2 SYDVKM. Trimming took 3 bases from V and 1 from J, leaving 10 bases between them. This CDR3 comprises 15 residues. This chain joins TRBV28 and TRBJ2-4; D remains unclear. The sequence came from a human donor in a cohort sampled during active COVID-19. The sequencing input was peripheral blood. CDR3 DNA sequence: TGTGCCAGCAGTTTTGAAACTCTGGCCAAAAACATTCAGTACTTC. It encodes CASSFETLAKNIQYF.